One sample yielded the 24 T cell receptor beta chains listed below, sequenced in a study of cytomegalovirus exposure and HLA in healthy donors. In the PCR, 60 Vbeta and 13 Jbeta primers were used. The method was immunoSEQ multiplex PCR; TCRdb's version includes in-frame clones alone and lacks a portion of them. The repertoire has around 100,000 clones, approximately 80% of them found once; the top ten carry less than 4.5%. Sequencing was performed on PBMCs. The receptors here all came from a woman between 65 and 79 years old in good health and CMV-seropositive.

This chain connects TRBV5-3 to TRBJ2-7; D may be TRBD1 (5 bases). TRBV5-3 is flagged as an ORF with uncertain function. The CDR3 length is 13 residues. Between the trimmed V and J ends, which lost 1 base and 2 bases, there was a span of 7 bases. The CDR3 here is CARSLQGPYEQYF. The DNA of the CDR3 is TGTGCCAGAAGCTTGCAGGGTCCCTACGAGCAGTACTTC.

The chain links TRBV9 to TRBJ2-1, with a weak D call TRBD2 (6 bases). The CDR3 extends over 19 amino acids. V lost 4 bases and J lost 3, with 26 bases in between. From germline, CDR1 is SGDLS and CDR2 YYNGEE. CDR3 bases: TGTGCCAGCAGCAGGCGATGGGGTTCCGCGAGGGAGGACTACAATGAGCAGTTCTTC. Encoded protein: CASSRRWGSAREDYNEQFF. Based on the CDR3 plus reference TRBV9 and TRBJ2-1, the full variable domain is DSGVTQTPKHLITATGQRVTLRCSPRSGDLSVYWYQQSLDQGLQFLIQYYNGEERAKGNILERFSAQQFPDLHSELNLSSLELGDSALYFCASSRRWGSAREDYNEQFFGPGTRLTVL.

CDR3 loop: CASSYKGAPQETQYF. The CDR3 DNA follows: TGTGCCAGCAGTTATAAAGGGGCCCCACAAGAGACCCAGTACTTC. This sequence joins TRBV27 and TRBJ2-5; the D gene is possibly TRBD1 (5 bases). Trimming pared 4 bases from V and 2 bases from J, leaving 14 bases between. The CDR3 totals 15 residues. The V gene's germline CDR1 is MNHEY and CDR2 SMNVEV (reference sequence).

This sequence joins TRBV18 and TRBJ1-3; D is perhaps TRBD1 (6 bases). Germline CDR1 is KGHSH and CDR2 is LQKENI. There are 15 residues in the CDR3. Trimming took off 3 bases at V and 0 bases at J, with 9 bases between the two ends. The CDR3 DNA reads TGTGCCAGCTCACCTGGACAGTTCTCTGGAAACACCATATATTTT. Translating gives CASSPGQFSGNTIYF. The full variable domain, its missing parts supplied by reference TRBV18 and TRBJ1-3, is NAGVMQNPRHLVRRRGQEARLRCSPMKGHSHVYWYRQLPEEGLKFMVYLQKENIIDESGMPKERFSAEFPKEGPSILRIQQVVRGDSAAYFCASSPGQFSGNTIYFGEGSWLTVV.

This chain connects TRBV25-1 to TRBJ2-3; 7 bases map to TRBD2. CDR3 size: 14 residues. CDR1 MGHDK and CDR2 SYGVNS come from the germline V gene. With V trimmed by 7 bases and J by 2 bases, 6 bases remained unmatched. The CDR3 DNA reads TGTGCCAGCACTTCTAGCGGATACACAGATACGCAGTATTTT. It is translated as CASTSSGYTDTQYF. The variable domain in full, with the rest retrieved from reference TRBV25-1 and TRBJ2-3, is EADIYQTPRYLVIGTGKKITLECSQTMGHDKMYWYQQDPGMELHLIHYSYGVNSTEKGDLSSESTVSRIRTEHFPLTLESARPSHTSQYLCASTSSGYTDTQYFGPGTRLTVL.

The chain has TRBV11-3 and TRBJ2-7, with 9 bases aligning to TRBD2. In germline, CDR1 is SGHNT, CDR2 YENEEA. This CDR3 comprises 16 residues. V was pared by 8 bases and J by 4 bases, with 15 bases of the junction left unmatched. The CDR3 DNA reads TGTGCCAGCGCCACCCAACTAGCGGGCGGGAGGTACGAGCAGTACTTC. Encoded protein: CASATQLAGGRYEQYF.

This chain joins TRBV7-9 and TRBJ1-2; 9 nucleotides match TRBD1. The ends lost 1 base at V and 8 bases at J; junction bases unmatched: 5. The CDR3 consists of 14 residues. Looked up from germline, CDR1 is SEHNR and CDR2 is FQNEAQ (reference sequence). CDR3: CASSLENRGPGYTF. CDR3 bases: TGTGCCAGCAGCTTAGAAAACAGGGGGCCCGGCTACACCTTC.

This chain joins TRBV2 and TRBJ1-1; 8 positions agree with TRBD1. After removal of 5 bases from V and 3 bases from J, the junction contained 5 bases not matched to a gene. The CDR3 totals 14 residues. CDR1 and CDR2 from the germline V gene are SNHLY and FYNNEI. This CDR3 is CASSQQGGDTEAFF. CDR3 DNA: TGTGCCAGCAGTCAACAGGGGGGAGACACTGAAGCTTTCTTT.

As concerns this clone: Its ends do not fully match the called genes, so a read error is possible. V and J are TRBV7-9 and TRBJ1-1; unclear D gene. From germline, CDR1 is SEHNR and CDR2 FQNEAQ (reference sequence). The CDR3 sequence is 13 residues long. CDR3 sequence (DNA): TGTTCCAGCAGCTTAGGTCGGGAGACTGAAGCTTTCTTT. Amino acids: CSSSLGRETEAFF.

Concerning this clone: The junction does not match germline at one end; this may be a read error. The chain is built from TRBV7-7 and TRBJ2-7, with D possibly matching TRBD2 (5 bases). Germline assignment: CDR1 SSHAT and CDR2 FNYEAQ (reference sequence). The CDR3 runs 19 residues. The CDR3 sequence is CASSLANKWPVRVLYEQYF. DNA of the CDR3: TGTGCTAGCAGCTTAGCGAATAAGTGGCCGGTGAGGGTATTATACGAGCAGTACTTC.

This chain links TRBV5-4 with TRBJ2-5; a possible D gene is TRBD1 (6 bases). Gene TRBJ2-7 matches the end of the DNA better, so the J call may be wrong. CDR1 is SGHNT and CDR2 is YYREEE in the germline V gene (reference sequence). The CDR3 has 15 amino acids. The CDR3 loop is CASSLGRQASYEQYF. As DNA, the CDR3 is TGTGCCAGCAGCTTGGGCCGACAGGCCTCCTACGAGCAGTACTTC.

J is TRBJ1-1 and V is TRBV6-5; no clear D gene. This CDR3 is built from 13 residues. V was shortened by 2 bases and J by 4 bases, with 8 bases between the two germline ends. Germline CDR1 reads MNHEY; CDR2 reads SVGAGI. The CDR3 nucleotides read TGTGCCAGCAGTTACGATCTGAGCACTGAAGCTTTCTTT. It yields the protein CASSYDLSTEAFF.

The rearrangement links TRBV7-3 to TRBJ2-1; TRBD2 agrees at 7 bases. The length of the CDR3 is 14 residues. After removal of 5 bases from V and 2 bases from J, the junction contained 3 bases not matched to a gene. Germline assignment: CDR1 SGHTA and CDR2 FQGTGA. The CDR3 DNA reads TGTGCCAGCAGCCCGGGAGGCCCCTACAATGAGCAGTTCTTC. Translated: CASSPGGPYNEQFF.

CDR3 residues: CASSPTGKINEKLFF. The CDR3 DNA follows: TGTGCCAGCAGCCCTACCGGGAAAATTAATGAAAAACTGTTTTTT. This chain joins TRBV6-5 and TRBJ1-4; unclear D gene. Germline loops: CDR1 MNHEY, CDR2 SVGAGI. The CDR3 covers 15 residues. With 6 bases removed from V and 4 bases from J, the gap between germline ends came to 15 bases.

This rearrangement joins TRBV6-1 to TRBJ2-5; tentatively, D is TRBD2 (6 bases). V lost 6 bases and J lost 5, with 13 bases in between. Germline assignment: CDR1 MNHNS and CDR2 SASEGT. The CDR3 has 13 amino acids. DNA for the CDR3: TGTGCCAGCAGGGAGGGGTCGGTGGAGACCCAGTACTTC. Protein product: CASREGSVETQYF.

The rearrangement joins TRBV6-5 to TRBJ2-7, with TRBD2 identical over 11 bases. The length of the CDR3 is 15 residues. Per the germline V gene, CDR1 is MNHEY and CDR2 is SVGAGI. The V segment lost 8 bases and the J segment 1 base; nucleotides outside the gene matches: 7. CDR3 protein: CASSVAGGPSYEQYF. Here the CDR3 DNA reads TGTGCCAGCTCCGTAGCGGGAGGGCCGTCCTACGAGCAGTACTTC.

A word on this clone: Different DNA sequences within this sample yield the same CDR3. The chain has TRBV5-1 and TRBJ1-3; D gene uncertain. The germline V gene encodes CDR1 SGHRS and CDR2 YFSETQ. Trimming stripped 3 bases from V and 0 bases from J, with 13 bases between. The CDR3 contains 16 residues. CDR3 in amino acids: CASSSRPGTSGNTIYF. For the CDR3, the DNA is TGCGCCAGCAGCTCCCGGCCGGGTACCTCTGGAAACACCATATATTTT.

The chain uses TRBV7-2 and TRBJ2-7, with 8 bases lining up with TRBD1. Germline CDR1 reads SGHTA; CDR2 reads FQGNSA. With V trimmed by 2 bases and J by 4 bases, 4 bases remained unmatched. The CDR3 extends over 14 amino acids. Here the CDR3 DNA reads TGTGCCAGCAGCTTAATCAGGGGGCGGTACGAGCAGTACTTC. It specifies CASSLIRGRYEQYF.

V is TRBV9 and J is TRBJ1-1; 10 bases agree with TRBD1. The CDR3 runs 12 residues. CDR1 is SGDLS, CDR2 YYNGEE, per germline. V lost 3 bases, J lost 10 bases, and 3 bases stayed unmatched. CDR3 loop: CASSADRGRAFF. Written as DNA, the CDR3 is TGTGCCAGCAGCGCAGACAGGGGGCGAGCTTTCTTT.

CDR3: CSVPVGGSYNEQFF. DNA of the CDR3: TGCAGCGTCCCGGTGGGGGGGTCCTACAATGAGCAGTTCTTC. V and J are TRBV29-1 and TRBJ2-1; TRBD2 aligns across 7 bases. CDR1 and CDR2 from the germline V gene are SQVTM and ANQGSEA. This CDR3 is built from 14 residues. The V gene end was trimmed by 6 bases and the J gene end by 1 base; junction bases not matched to a gene: 6.

In DNA, the CDR3 is TGTGCCAGCTCACACCCTATAGTCGAGGACTTCCAAGAGACCCAGTACTTC. The encoded protein is CASSHPIVEDFQETQYF. This chain uses TRBV18 with TRBJ2-5; TRBD2 might be the D (5 bases). Germline V gene sequence: CDR1 KGHSH, CDR2 LQKENI. V lost 4 bases and J 1 base, leaving 19 bases between the germline ends. The CDR3 sequence is 17 residues long. The complete variable domain, with remaining parts taken from reference TRBV18 and TRBJ2-5, reads NAGVMQNPRHLVRRRGQEARLRCSPMKGHSHVYWYRQLPEEGLKFMVYLQKENIIDESGMPKERFSAEFPKEGPSILRIQQVVRGDSAAYFCASSHPIVEDFQETQYFGPGTRLLVL.

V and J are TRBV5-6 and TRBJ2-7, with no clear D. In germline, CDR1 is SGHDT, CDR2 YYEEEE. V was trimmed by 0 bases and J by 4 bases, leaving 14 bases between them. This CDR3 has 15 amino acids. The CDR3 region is CASSLGVSLVYEQYF. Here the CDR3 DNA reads TGTGCCAGCAGCTTGGGTGTTAGCTTAGTTTACGAGCAGTACTTC.

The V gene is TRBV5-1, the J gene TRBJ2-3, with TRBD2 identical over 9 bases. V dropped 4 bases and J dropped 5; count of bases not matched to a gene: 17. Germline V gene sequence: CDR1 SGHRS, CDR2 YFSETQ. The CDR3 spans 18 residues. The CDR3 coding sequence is TGCGCCAGCAGCAAGGGGCTAGCGGGACTTGGTGGGTTAGATACGCAGTATTTT. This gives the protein CASSKGLAGLGGLDTQYF.

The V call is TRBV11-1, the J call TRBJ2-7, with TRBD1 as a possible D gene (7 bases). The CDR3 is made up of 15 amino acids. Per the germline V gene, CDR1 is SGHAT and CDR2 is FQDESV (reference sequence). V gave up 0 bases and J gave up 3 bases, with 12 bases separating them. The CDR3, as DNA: TGTGCCAGCAGCTTAGCCCGACAGGGACTCTACGAGCAGTACTTC. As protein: CASSLARQGLYEQYF.